These 3 T cell receptor beta chains share one sample of origin, sequenced in a study of OX40 agonist ivuxolimab in advanced cancers. Assay: immunoSEQ multiplex PCR; the TCRdb copy retains only in-frame clones and omits some. The sample records over 25,000 clones, approximately 86% being singletons. The starting material was CD4+ or CD8+ T cells sorted from blood, obtained in a trial of the OX40 agonist ivuxolimab. These receptors were taken from an adult with an advanced solid tumor such as melanoma, head and neck, liver or kidney cancer.

Here the CDR3 reads CAISEYGLAGTTGQYF. CDR3 bases: TGTGCCATCAGTGAGTATGGGCTAGCGGGGACTACGGGGCAGTACTTC. The gene calls are TRBV10-3 and TRBJ2-7, with TRBD2 matching over 9 bases. CDR3 length: 16 amino acids. Looked up from germline, CDR1 is ENHRY and CDR2 is SYGVKD. V lost 1 base, J lost 9 bases, and 13 bases stayed unmatched.

The rearrangement joins TRBV25-1 to TRBJ2-1, with D perhaps matching TRBD1 (5 bases). The CDR3 has 15 residues. CDR1 is MGHDK, CDR2 SYGVNS, per germline. V lost 0 bases to trimming and J lost 2 bases, with 8 bases between them. As DNA, the CDR3 is TGTGCCAGCAGTGAATATCCCAGGGCCTACAATGAGCAGTTCTTC. Protein sequence: CASSEYPRAYNEQFF.

This chain connects TRBV29-1 to TRBJ1-2; 9 bases agree with TRBD1. Germline V gene data show CDR1 as SQVTM and CDR2 as ANQGSEA. The CDR3 sequence is 13 residues long. J was trimmed by 4 bases and V by 7 bases; bases with no gene match: 7. The DNA of the CDR3 is TGCAGCGCTCGGACAGGGGTGGCCTATGGCTACACCTTC. Translating it yields CSARTGVAYGYTF.